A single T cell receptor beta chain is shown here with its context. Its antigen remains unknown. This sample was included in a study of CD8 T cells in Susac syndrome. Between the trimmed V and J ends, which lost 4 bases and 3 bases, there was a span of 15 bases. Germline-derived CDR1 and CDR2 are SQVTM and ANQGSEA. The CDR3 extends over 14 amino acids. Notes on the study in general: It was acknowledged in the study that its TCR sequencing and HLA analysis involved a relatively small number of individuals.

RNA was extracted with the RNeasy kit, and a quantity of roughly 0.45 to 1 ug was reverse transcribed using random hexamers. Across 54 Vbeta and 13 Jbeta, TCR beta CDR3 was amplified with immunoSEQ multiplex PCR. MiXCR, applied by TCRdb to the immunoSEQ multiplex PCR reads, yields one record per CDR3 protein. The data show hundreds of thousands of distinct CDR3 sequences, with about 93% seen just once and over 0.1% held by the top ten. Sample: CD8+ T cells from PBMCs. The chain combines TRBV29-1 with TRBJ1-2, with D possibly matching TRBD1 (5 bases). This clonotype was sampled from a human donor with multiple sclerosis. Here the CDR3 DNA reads TGCAGCGTTGGCCCGGGGGGACCCTACTATGGCTACACCTTC. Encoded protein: CSVGPGGPYYGYTF.